This record concerns one T cell receptor (beta chain) sequence. Its antigen is still unknown. A much more abundant neighbour one base away suggests this may be a read error. These data originate in a study of blood T cells in healthy people across ages. Overall study: Per every two T cells, about one barcoded beta molecule was captured by template switching.

Findings and caveats of the study: Age brought a roughly linear fall in TCR beta diversity measured per million T cells. When one million T cells were used, diversity estimates were thought to be underestimates. Long-lived donors carried more naive CD4+ cells and greater diversity than aged donors.

The V end was cut by 3 bases, the J end by 6 bases, with 16 bases between. The CDR3 has 15 amino acids. In germline, CDR1 is LGHDT, CDR2 YNNKEL (reference sequence). A sample-barcoded 5' primer and a J-beta primer mix were used in a second PCR of roughly 6 to 11 cycles. TCRdb reanalysed the 5' RACE reads using MiXCR and keeps one entry per CDR3 protein. This table has around 1,500,000 distinct CDR3 sequences, about 28% appearing once. Input material: blood. V and J are TRBV3-1 and TRBJ2-3; maybe TRBD1 (6 bases). This clonotype was sampled from a woman aged 30 to 39 in good health. CDR3 in DNA: TGTGCCAGCAGCCACCGACACAGGGAGTTTGATACGCAGTATTTT. Translated, it gives CASSHRHREFDTQYF.